Reported below is one T cell receptor (beta chain). What it binds is not known. The data were taken from a study of CD8+CD57+ T cells in acquired aplastic anemia. Study overall: Yields of DNA that came from sorted CD4+ and CD8+ cells averaged approximately 3.5 ug. Healthy donors had, on average, approximately 11 million reads for their CD4+ cells. Study-wide results and caveats: Patients showed no significant difference from controls in CD8+ Simpson's diversity. Around 29 shared CD8+ CDR3s appeared highly expressed within patients' immunodominant clones.

This CDR3 comprises 16 residues. Trimming took 5 bases from V and 5 from J; bases not matched to a gene: 8. The germline V gene has CDR1 MNHEY and CDR2 SMNVEV (reference sequence). TCR beta VDJ and CDR3 were profiled, and genomic DNA was the template. Each CDR3 protein is one row after TCRdb ran MiXCR on the reads. The table has approximately 99,000 distinct CDR3 sequences, 40% to 60% seen once. The sequencing input was sorted CD4+, CD8+, or CD8+CD57+ T cells (not recorded which) from PBMCs. The receptor was isolated from a human donor in good health, serving as a control. The chain is built from TRBV27 and TRBJ2-1; 11 nucleotides line up with TRBD2. This CDR3 reads CASSEIAGGRNNEQFF. The CDR3 DNA reads as TGTGCCAGCAGTGAAATAGCGGGGGGGCGGAACAATGAGCAGTTCTTC.